Below, 12 T cell receptor beta chains from the same sample are listed, as sequenced in a study of T cells in localized non-small cell lung cancer. Data came from immunoSEQ multiplex PCR; TCRdb stores just in-frame clones and leaves some out. The repertoire holds 90,000 to 100,000 clones, with approximately 91% as singletons. This specimen consisted of PBMCs, obtained before any cancer treatment. These receptors were taken from a woman aged 40-70 years with stage II squamous cell lung carcinoma.

This clone is a singleton in its sample. The chain joins TRBV28 to TRBJ1-2; TRBD1 might be the D (6 bases). The CDR3 covers 16 residues. The V end lost 6 bases, the J end lost 2 bases, and 19 bases lay between the germline ends. Germline values: CDR1 MDHEN, CDR2 SYDVKM. The CDR3 here is CASSLRTAAFNYGYTF. The CDR3 DNA reads as TGTGCCAGCAGCCTAAGGACAGCTGCCTTCAACTATGGCTACACCTTC.

V and J are TRBV28 and TRBJ2-1, with 7 bases fitting TRBD1. The germline CDR1 and CDR2 sequences are MDHEN and SYDVKM. The trim removed 4 bases at V and 16 bases at J, leaving 7 bases unmatched. The CDR3 spans 11 residues. CDR3 nucleotide sequence: TGTGCCAGCAGTTCCCGACAGGGTGAATTCTTC. It yields the protein CASSSRQGEFF.

V gene TRBV6-6 combines with J gene TRBJ1-1, with D uncertain. Germline CDR1 MNHNY, CDR2 SVGAGI (reference sequence). CDR3 length equals 14 residues. Trimming removed 0 bases at V and 5 bases at J, with 10 bases between. The CDR3 reads CASSYSKPETEAFF. CDR3 nucleotides: TGTGCCAGCAGTTACTCGAAACCGGAGACTGAAGCTTTCTTT.

This clone has just one count. The chain employs TRBV7-6 and TRBJ1-4; D is undetermined. The CDR3 has 16 residues. V gave up 1 base and J gave up 0 bases, with 9 bases separating them. Germline CDR1 and CDR2: SGHVS and FNYEAQ. The CDR3 DNA reads TGTGCCAGCAGCTTAGTAGCGCCCGCAACTAATGAAAAACTGTTTTTT. Its protein is CASSLVAPATNEKLFF.

This clone was found once. The genes are TRBV13 and TRBJ2-3; D is possibly TRBD1 (5 bases). The CDR3 contains 16 residues. Trimming cost V 2 bases and J 2 bases, with 14 bases left between them. Germline lookup yields CDR1 PRHDT and CDR2 FYEKMQ (reference sequence). This CDR3 reads CASSLTTRGFTDTQYF. CDR3 sequence (DNA): TGTGCCAGCAGCTTAACCACAAGGGGATTCACAGATACGCAGTATTTT.

V gene TRBV10-3 combines with J gene TRBJ1-1, with no clear D. Germline V gene lookup returns CDR1 ENHRY and CDR2 SYGVKD. The CDR3 loop spans 15 amino acids. Trimming stripped 0 bases from V and 8 bases from J, with 16 bases between. The CDR3 DNA reads TGTGCCATCAGTGAGTCTACTGGGCCGTGGGGAGAAGCTTTCTTT. Translating gives CAISESTGPWGEAFF.

This clone has only one observation. The chain joins TRBV11-2 to TRBJ2-4; weak D call: TRBD1 (7 bases). With 5 bases removed from V and 6 bases from J, the gap between germline ends came to 14 bases. The V gene's germline CDR1 is SGHAT and CDR2 FQNNGV. The length of the CDR3 is 14 residues. This CDR3 reads CASSPQGGRNIQYF. CDR3 DNA: TGTGCCAGCAGCCCCCAGGGGGGCAGAAACATTCAGTACTTC.

The chain is built from TRBV7-9 and TRBJ1-5, with D maybe TRBD1 (6 bases). The CDR3 covers 16 residues. Trimming left V 1 base short and J 7 bases short, with 17 bases between. Germline CDR1 is SEHNR and CDR2 is FQNEAQ (reference sequence). CDR3 coding DNA: TGTGCCAGCAGCTTAGGGGGGGGCAGTGGAGACCAGCCCCAGCATTTT. Encoded protein: CASSLGGGSGDQPQHF. The variable domain in full, with the rest retrieved from reference TRBV7-9 and TRBJ1-5, is DTGVSQNPRHKITKRGQNVTFRCDPISEHNRLYWYRQTLGQGPEFLTYFQNEAQLEKSRLLSDRFSAERPKGSFSTLEIQRTEQGDSAMYLCASSLGGGSGDQPQHFGDGTRLSIL.

This chain connects TRBV7-8 to TRBJ2-1, with TRBD2 as a possible D gene (6 bases). Germline CDR1 is SGHVS and CDR2 is FQNEAQ. The CDR3 length is 16 residues. V was cut by 3 bases and J by 0 bases, with 12 bases left in between. CDR3 nucleotides: TGTGCCAGCAGCTTGGGAGGTGTGAGCTCCTACAATGAGCAGTTCTTC. It specifies CASSLGGVSSYNEQFF.

The V gene is TRBV6-5, the J gene TRBJ1-6; tentatively, D is TRBD1 (6 bases). Germline V CDR1 and CDR2: MNHEY, SVGAGI. CDR3 length equals 14 residues. Trimming removed 5 bases from V and 2 bases from J, with 7 bases in between. CDR3 sequence reads: CASSDRPYNSPLHF. CDR3 in DNA: TGTGCCAGCAGTGACAGGCCCTATAATTCACCCCTCCACTTT.

Points on this clone: A read error may produce the germline difference seen at one junction end. V usage is TRBV2 and J usage is TRBJ1-5; 9 bases are a match to TRBD1. Germline-derived CDR1 and CDR2 are SNHLY and FYNNEI. The CDR3 is made up of 14 amino acids. The CDR3 is CASREDRGNQPQHF. The CDR3 DNA reads TGTGCCAGCAGAGAAGACAGGGGGAATCAGCCCCAGCATTTT.

This chain joins TRBV19 and TRBJ2-5, with 9 bases matching TRBD2. The CDR3 runs to 17 residues. V trimming: 6 bases; J trimming: 4 bases; junction bases outside the gene matches: 15. CDR1 LNHDA and CDR2 SQIVND come from the germline V gene (reference sequence). Written as DNA, the CDR3 is TGTGCCAGTAGGAACCGGCGGGAGGGCCAACTCTCAGAGACCCAGTACTTC. The encoded protein is CASRNRREGQLSETQYF.